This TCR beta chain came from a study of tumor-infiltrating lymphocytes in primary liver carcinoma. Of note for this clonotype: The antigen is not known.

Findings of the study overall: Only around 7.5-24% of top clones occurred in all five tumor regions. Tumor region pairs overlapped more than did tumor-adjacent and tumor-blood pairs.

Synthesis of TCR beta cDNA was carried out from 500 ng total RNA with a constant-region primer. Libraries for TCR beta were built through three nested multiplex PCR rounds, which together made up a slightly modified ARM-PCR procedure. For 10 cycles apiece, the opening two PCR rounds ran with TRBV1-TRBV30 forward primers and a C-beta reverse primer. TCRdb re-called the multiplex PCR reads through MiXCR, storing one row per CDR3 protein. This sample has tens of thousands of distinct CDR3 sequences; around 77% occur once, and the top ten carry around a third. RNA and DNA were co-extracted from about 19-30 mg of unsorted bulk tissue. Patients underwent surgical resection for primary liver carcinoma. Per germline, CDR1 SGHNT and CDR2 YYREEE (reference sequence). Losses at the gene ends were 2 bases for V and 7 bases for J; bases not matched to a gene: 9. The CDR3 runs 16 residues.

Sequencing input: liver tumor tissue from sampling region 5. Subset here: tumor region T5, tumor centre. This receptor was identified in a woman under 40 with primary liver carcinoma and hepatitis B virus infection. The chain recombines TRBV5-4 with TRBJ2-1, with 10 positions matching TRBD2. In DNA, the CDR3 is TGTGCCAGCAGCTTCCTCAGCGGGAGGGGTCGGAATGAGCAGTTCTTC. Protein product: CASSFLSGRGRNEQFF.